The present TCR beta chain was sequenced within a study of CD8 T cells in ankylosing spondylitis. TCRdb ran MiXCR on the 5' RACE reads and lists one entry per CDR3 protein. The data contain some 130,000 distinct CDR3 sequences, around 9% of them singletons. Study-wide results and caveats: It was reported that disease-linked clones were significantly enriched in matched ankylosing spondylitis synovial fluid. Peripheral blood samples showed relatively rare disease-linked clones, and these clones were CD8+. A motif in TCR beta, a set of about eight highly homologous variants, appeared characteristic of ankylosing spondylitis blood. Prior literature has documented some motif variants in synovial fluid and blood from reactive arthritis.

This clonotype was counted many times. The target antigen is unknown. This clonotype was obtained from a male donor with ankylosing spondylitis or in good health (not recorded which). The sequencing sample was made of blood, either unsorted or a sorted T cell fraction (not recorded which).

CDR3 protein: CSVLWWKSGQETQYF. The CDR3, as DNA: TGCAGCGTTCTTTGGTGGAAGTCGGGGCAAGAGACCCAGTACTTC. This chain links TRBV29-1 with TRBJ2-5, with D tentatively TRBD2 (5 bases). CDR1 SQVTM and CDR2 ANQGSEA come from the germline V gene. Between the trimmed V and J ends, which lost 5 bases and 2 bases, there was a span of 18 bases. CDR3 length: 15 amino acids.